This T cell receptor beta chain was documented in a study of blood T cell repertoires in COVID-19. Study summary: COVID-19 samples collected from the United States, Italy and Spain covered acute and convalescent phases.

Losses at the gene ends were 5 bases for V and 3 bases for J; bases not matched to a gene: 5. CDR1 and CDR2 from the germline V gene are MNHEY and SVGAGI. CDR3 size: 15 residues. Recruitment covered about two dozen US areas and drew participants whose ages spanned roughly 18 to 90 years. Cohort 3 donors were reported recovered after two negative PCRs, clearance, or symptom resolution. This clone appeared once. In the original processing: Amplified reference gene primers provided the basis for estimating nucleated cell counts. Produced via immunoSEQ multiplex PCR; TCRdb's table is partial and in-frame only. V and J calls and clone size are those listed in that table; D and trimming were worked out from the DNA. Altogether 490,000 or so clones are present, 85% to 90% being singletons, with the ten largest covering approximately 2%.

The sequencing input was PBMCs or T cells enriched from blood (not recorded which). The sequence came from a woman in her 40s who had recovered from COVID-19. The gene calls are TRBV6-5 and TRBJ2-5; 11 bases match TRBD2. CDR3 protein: CASSLGTSGKETQYF. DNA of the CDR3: TGTGCCAGCAGTCTAGGGACTAGCGGTAAAGAGACCCAGTACTTC.